This note documents a single T cell receptor (beta chain) sequence. Its antigen remains unknown. Use of 60 Vbeta and 13 Jbeta primers characterized the PCR. The protocol was immunoSEQ multiplex PCR, while the TCRdb copy is restricted to in-frame clones and leaves out a portion. The table records about 130,000 clones, roughly a tenth of them present only once. The data belong to a study of cytomegalovirus exposure and HLA in healthy donors. Study-wide points: HLA restriction was apparent for most CMV-associated TCR beta chains in a later analysis.

Sample: PBMCs. This sequence originates from a young woman in good health and CMV-seropositive.

The CDR3 DNA sequence: TGTGCCAGCAGCTTTCTCGGTCAGCCCCAGCATTTT. This codes for CASSFLGQPQHF. V is TRBV7-9 and J is TRBJ1-5, with D uncertain. Germline CDR1 and CDR2: SEHNR and FQNEAQ (reference sequence). V was trimmed by 3 bases and J by 6 bases, leaving 6 bases between them. This CDR3 comprises 12 residues.